The 16 T cell receptor beta chains below all came from one sample that was sequenced in a study of OX40 agonist ivuxolimab in advanced cancers. Clones were sequenced by immunoSEQ multiplex PCR, and TCRdb holds only the in-frame ones, with some missing. The sample lists just under 95,000 clones, roughly 91% occurring once. Sequencing was performed on CD4+ or CD8+ T cells sorted from blood, taken in a trial of the OX40 agonist ivuxolimab. These receptors all come from an adult with an advanced solid tumor such as melanoma, head and neck, liver or kidney cancer.

This clone was recorded only once. The V and J genes are TRBV7-8 and TRBJ2-3; D remains ambiguous. The CDR3 is 14 amino acids. Germline CDR1 SGHVS, CDR2 FQNEAQ. V lost 5 bases to trimming and J lost 0 bases, with 9 bases between them. CDR3 sequence reads: CASSPLGSTDTQYF. Written as DNA, the CDR3 is TGTGCCAGCAGCCCCCTCGGGAGCACAGATACGCAGTATTTT.

The chain links TRBV2 to TRBJ2-1; 12 bases fit TRBD2. V was pared by 7 bases and J by 6 bases, with 7 bases of the junction left unmatched. There are 15 residues in the CDR3. The germline V gene has CDR1 SNHLY and CDR2 FYNNEI. CDR3 nucleotides: TGTGCCAGCAAGGCTAGCGGGGGGGCCGCCAATGAGCAGTTCTTC. Its translation: CASKASGGAANEQFF.

The chain links TRBV10-1 to TRBJ2-7, with D possibly being TRBD1 or TRBD2 (5 bases each). Germline values: CDR1 WNHNN, CDR2 SYGVQD (reference sequence). The length of the CDR3 is 13 residues. V lost 0 bases, J lost 2 bases, and 5 bases lay in between. DNA of the CDR3: TGCGCCAGCAGTGAGTCGGGGGCCTACGAGCAGTACTTC. Translation: CASSESGAYEQYF.

The chain joins TRBV7-9 to TRBJ2-1; 11 bases match TRBD2. V was clipped by 3 bases and J by 4 bases; unmatched bases: 8. Germline V CDR1 and CDR2: SEHNR, FQNEAQ (reference sequence). The CDR3 sequence is 17 residues long. CDR3 residues: CASSFKLAGAQYNEQFF. CDR3 DNA: TGTGCCAGCAGCTTTAAACTAGCGGGGGCTCAGTACAATGAGCAGTTCTTC.

This chain connects TRBV27 to TRBJ1-2, with D unresolved. Germline V gene sequence: CDR1 MNHEY, CDR2 SMNVEV (reference sequence). Trimming removed 5 bases at V and 8 bases at J, with 12 bases between. There are 12 residues in the CDR3. The CDR3 protein is CASSHPTGGYTF. The CDR3 DNA reads as TGTGCCAGCAGTCACCCGACGGGGGGCTACACCTTC.

The V and J genes are TRBV6-1 and TRBJ2-5, with 7 bases identical to TRBD2. V shed 4 bases and J 3 bases; nucleotides not matched to a gene: 17. The CDR3 is 18 residues long. CDR1 MNHNS and CDR2 SASEGT come from the germline V gene. The CDR3 sequence: CASSGGTGLGPLKETQYF. CDR3 DNA sequence: TGTGCCAGCAGTGGGGGGACCGGACTAGGCCCACTGAAAGAGACCCAGTACTTC.

CDR3 sequence: CASSLAGVSYNEQFF. CDR3 coding DNA: TGTGCCAGCAGCTTGGCGGGGGTCTCCTACAATGAGCAGTTCTTC. The J gene is TRBJ2-1, the V gene TRBV5-4; possibly TRBD2 for D (6 bases). The CDR3 covers 15 residues. The germline V gene has CDR1 SGHNT and CDR2 YYREEE (reference sequence). V was trimmed by 0 bases and J by 0 bases, leaving 7 bases between them.

V and J are TRBV5-6 and TRBJ1-1; 8 bases fit TRBD1. V lost 2 bases and J lost 1; bases outside the gene matches: 4. This CDR3 comprises 15 residues. CDR1 is SGHDT and CDR2 is YYEEEE in the germline V gene. CDR3 nucleotides: TGTGCCAGCAGCTTAACCGGGACAGGGAACACTGAAGCTTTCTTT. Protein sequence: CASSLTGTGNTEAFF.

The chain has TRBV9 and TRBJ1-1, with D uncertain. Germline V gives CDR1 SGDLS, CDR2 YYNGEE. This CDR3 has 14 residues. V dropped 0 bases and J dropped 6 bases, with 12 bases sitting between them. CDR3 nucleotides: TGTGCCAGCAGCGTAGCAAAAGGGCGAGCTGAAGCTTTCTTT. It is translated as CASSVAKGRAEAFF.

This clone appeared once. The chain recombines TRBV4-3 with TRBJ2-7; 12 bases line up with TRBD1. V dropped 4 bases and J dropped 5; count of bases not matched to a gene: 9. The CDR3 extends over 16 amino acids. The V gene's germline CDR1 is LGHNA and CDR2 YSLEER. The CDR3 protein is CASSLEGGTGGNEQYF. For the CDR3, the DNA is TGCGCCAGCAGCCTAGAAGGCGGGACAGGGGGCAACGAGCAGTACTTC.

This clone occurred once. The chain has TRBV10-3 and TRBJ1-5; no clear D. V was pared by 2 bases and J by 11 bases, with 19 bases between. Looked up from germline, CDR1 is ENHRY and CDR2 is SYGVKD. This CDR3 has 15 residues. Here the CDR3 reads CAISERLRGEEAQHF. The CDR3 bases are TGTGCCATCAGTGAGCGGCTTCGGGGAGAGGAAGCCCAGCATTTT.

The chain joins TRBV4-3 to TRBJ2-1; tentatively, D is TRBD2 (5 bases). This CDR3 has 15 residues. V was trimmed by 3 bases and J by 9 bases, leaving 18 bases between them. Germline lookup yields CDR1 LGHNA and CDR2 YSLEER. The CDR3 protein is CASSQEEGYDSEQFF. In nucleotides, the CDR3 is TGCGCCAGCAGCCAGGAAGAGGGCTATGACTCTGAGCAGTTCTTC.

This rearrangement joins TRBV18 to TRBJ2-5, with D possibly being TRBD2 (7 bases). V gave up 4 bases and J gave up 5 bases, with 20 bases separating them. Germline lookup yields CDR1 KGHSH and CDR2 LQKENI. The length of the CDR3 is 16 residues. CDR3 sequence reads: CASSQGLAGAGETQYF. CDR3 in DNA: TGTGCCAGCTCACAGGGCCTTGCGGGGGCCGGGGAGACCCAGTACTTC.

The V gene is TRBV5-6, the J gene TRBJ1-3; tentatively, D is TRBD1 (6 bases). Trimming took 0 bases from V and 4 from J, leaving 11 bases between them. Germline CDR1 is SGHDT and CDR2 is YYEEEE. This CDR3 is 15 amino acids long. The CDR3, as DNA: TGTGCCAGCAGCTTGGGGGATGACAGGGGAAACACCATATATTTT. Residues: CASSLGDDRGNTIYF.

The genes are TRBV29-1 and TRBJ1-1, with a weak D call TRBD1 (6 bases). The CDR3 consists of 14 residues. The germline CDR1 and CDR2 sequences are SQVTM and ANQGSEA. Trimming removed 4 bases from V and 5 bases from J, with 17 bases in between. CDR3 protein: CSVVVSGGRTEAFF. The CDR3 DNA follows: TGCAGCGTTGTGGTGTCCGGGGGCAGGACTGAAGCTTTCTTT.

This chain uses TRBV5-1 with TRBJ1-3, with 7 bases fitting TRBD1. CDR3 length: 16 amino acids. Germline CDR1 SGHRS, CDR2 YFSETQ. The ends lost 0 bases at V and 0 bases at J; junction bases unmatched: 3. CDR3 in amino acids: CASSLEDRPSGNTIYF. CDR3 sequence (DNA): TGCGCCAGCAGCTTGGAGGACAGGCCCTCTGGAAACACCATATATTTT.